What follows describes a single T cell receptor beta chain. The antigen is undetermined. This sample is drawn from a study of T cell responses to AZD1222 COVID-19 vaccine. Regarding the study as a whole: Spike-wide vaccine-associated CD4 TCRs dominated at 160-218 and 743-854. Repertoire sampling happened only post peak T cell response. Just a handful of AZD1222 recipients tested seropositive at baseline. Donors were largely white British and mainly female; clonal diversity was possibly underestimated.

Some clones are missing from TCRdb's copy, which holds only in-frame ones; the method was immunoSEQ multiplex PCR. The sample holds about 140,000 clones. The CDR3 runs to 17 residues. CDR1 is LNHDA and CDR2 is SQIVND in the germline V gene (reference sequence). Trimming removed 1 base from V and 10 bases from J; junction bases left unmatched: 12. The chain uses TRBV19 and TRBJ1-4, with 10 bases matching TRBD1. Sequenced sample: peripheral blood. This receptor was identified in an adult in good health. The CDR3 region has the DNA TGTGCCAGTAGTATAGGTCCGGGACAGGGGAATGGAGGAAAACTGTTTTTT. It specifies CASSIGPGQGNGGKLFF.